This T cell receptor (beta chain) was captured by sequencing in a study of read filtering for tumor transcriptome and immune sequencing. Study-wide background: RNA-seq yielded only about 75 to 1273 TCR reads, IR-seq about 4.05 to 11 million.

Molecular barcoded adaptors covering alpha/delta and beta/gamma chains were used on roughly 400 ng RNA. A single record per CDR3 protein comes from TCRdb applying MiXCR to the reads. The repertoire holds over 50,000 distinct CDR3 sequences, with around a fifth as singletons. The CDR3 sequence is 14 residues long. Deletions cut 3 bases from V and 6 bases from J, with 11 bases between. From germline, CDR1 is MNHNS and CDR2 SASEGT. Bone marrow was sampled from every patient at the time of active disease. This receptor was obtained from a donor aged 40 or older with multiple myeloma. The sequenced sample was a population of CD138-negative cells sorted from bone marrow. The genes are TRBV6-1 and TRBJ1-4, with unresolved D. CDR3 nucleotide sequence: TGTGCCAGCAGTGAGGATATACGGGATGAAAAACTGTTTTTT. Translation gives CASSEDIRDEKLFF.